Listed below are T cell receptor beta chains from one sample, sequenced in a study of PD-L1 blockade in urothelial cancer. Libraries were prepared by immunoSEQ multiplex PCR; TCRdb keeps only in-frame clonotypes and omits some of them. The sample lists just under 30,000 clones, around 87% occurring once. Sequenced here: PBMCs, sampled around atezolizumab (anti-PD-L1) treatment. The receptors come from a man aged 50-60 years with urothelial cancer. Each CDR3 is given with its conserved first and last residue. D genes are given only for firm matches. Clone sizes are given selectively: once, few, many, or a class where the clone is expanded.

abundance,v_gene,j_gene,d_gene,CDR3aa
NA,TRBV28,TRBJ2-4,NA,CASQETGTKNIQYF
once,TRBV2,TRBJ1-1,NA,CASGGLEAFF
NA,TRBV7-2,TRBJ2-1,TRBD2,CASSLGSGGIEEQFF
NA,TRBV7-2,TRBJ1-1,TRBD1,CASTPGQGNTEAFF
NA,TRBV6-5,TRBJ2-4,TRBD1,CASSAQGDKNIQYF
medium-sized,TRBV30,TRBJ2-1,TRBD2,CAWSVGGGRVSYNEQFF
once,TRBV15,TRBJ2-5,NA,CATSRDRAQETQYF
NA,TRBV10-3,TRBJ1-5,NA,CAISESEFGNQPQHF
NA,TRBV27,TRBJ1-2,NA,CASSPTTGLARQFYGYTF
once,TRBV15,TRBJ2-7,TRBD1,CATSRDKGTGAYEQYF
NA,TRBV6-5,TRBJ1-2,NA,CASTEGVYGYTF
NA,TRBV5-4,TRBJ2-6,NA,CASSLGGIYSGANVLTF
NA,TRBV5-4,TRBJ2-5,NA,CASSSAPGETQYF
NA,TRBV27,TRBJ2-7,NA,CASTPAGGPSYEQYF
few,TRBV4-3,TRBJ2-3,TRBD1,CASSRYRGDTQYF
NA,TRBV5-4,TRBJ1-1,NA,CASSLDRRETEAFF
NA,TRBV5-4,TRBJ2-7,NA,CASSLYIGAQGDEQYF
NA,TRBV5-1,TRBJ2-1,NA,CASSLSGGAYNEQFF
NA,TRBV6-5,TRBJ2-1,TRBD1,CASSPDRATYNEQFF
NA,TRBV28,TRBJ1-1,TRBD1,CASSFAGGNTEAFF
NA,TRBV6-1,TRBJ2-3,NA,CASTPRVATDTQYF
NA,TRBV9,TRBJ2-7,TRBD1,CASSVATGVGYEQYF
NA,TRBV5-1,TRBJ2-3,NA,CASSPGTPTDTQYF
NA,TRBV21-1,TRBJ2-1,NA,CASSKVKNRGPSLSYNEQFF
NA,TRBV29-1,TRBJ2-2,TRBD2,CSVPGLANTGELFF
NA,TRBV6-5,TRBJ2-7,NA,CASSLLRGLGAEQYF
NA,TRBV5-6,TRBJ2-5,TRBD2,CASSLSSGSSGETQYF
NA,TRBV27,TRBJ1-4,NA,CASSFGGEKLFF
few,TRBV27,TRBJ2-7,NA,CASSLYRGGYEQYF
once,TRBV7-2,TRBJ2-1,NA,CASRLEPNEQFF
NA,TRBV21-1,TRBJ2-3,NA,CASLGLAGVSDTQYF
NA,TRBV30,TRBJ1-4,NA,CAWSADPGRGINEKLFF
NA,TRBV7-6,TRBJ2-3,TRBD2,CASSSRSRELAGPTFTDTQYF
NA,TRBV6-1,TRBJ1-2,TRBD1,CASTPDRGYYGYTF
NA,TRBV25-1,TRBJ2-7,TRBD1,CASSHRGAYEQYF
NA,TRBV5-1,TRBJ1-1,NA,CASSHGQANTEAFF
once,TRBV4-1,TRBJ1-5,TRBD1,CASSPAGTGANQPQHF
NA,TRBV6-5,TRBJ1-5,TRBD1,CASRRGQGPAQPQHF
NA,TRBV10-2,TRBJ2-7,TRBD1,CASNRQGAFYEQYF
NA,TRBV9,TRBJ2-7,TRBD2,CASSAGAGLEQYF
NA,TRBV29-1,TRBJ2-4,NA,CSVEAFTGRYF
once,TRBV27,TRBJ1-2,TRBD1,CASSLKRGRLYGYTF
NA,TRBV27,TRBJ1-5,NA,CASRADKNQPQHF
few,TRBV4-3,TRBJ2-7,NA,CASSQDLVGGTTYEQYF
NA,TRBV6-5,TRBJ2-2,NA,CASRLTGFGELFF
NA,TRBV19,TRBJ2-2,TRBD2,CASSIERLAGGSAGELFF
NA,TRBV13,TRBJ2-1,NA,CASSLRRGGGHSYNEQFF
NA,TRBV28,TRBJ1-5,NA,CASSSRNQPQHF
NA,TRBV19,TRBJ1-1,NA,CASSDAPLREANLNTEAFF
NA,TRBV7-3,TRBJ2-1,NA,CASSSYRDSDEQFF
NA,TRBV2,TRBJ2-3,NA,CASRGGNTDTQYF
NA,TRBV27,TRBJ2-1,TRBD2,CASRLGTSFYNEQFF
NA,TRBV10-3,TRBJ2-5,TRBD2,CAISEILAEEETQYF
once,TRBV6-4,TRBJ2-3,TRBD2,CASSESGAYTDTQYF
NA,TRBV10-3,TRBJ2-2,NA,CAITRGSGVGTGELFF
NA,TRBV28,TRBJ2-7,TRBD2,CASSLLAGGLTPREQYF
NA,TRBV30,TRBJ2-1,TRBD2,CAWSSGVSSYNEQFF
NA,TRBV7-2,TRBJ2-7,TRBD1,CASSPDRGILYEQYF
NA,TRBV7-9,TRBJ1-1,NA,CATYNDGGRMNTEAFF